This TCR beta chain was sequenced during a study of OX40 agonist ivuxolimab in advanced cancers. The data were produced by immunoSEQ multiplex PCR, yet TCRdb's version contains in-frame clones alone and is incomplete. The data show roughly 86,000 clones, about 90% seen once. Germline V lookup: CDR1 SGHTA, CDR2 FQGNSA. CDR3 size: 14 residues. Trimming took off 4 bases at V and 6 bases at J, with 13 bases between the two ends. The chain employs TRBV7-2 and TRBJ2-1; D could derive from TRBD1 or TRBD2 (5 bases each). The source is an adult with an advanced solid tumor such as melanoma, head and neck, liver or kidney cancer. The specimen was CD4+ or CD8+ T cells sorted from blood, collected in a trial of the OX40 agonist ivuxolimab. As DNA, the CDR3 is TGTGCCAGCAGCTGGTCCGGGACCAGCAATGAGCAGTTCTTC. It specifies CASSWSGTSNEQFF. Together with reference TRBV7-2 and TRBJ2-1, the CDR3 gives the full variable domain: GAGVSQSPSNKVTEKGKDVELRCDPISGHTALYWYRQSLGQGLEFLIYFQGNSAPDKSGLPSDRFSAERTGGSVSTLTIQRTQQEDSAVYLCASSWSGTSNEQFFGPGTRLTVL.